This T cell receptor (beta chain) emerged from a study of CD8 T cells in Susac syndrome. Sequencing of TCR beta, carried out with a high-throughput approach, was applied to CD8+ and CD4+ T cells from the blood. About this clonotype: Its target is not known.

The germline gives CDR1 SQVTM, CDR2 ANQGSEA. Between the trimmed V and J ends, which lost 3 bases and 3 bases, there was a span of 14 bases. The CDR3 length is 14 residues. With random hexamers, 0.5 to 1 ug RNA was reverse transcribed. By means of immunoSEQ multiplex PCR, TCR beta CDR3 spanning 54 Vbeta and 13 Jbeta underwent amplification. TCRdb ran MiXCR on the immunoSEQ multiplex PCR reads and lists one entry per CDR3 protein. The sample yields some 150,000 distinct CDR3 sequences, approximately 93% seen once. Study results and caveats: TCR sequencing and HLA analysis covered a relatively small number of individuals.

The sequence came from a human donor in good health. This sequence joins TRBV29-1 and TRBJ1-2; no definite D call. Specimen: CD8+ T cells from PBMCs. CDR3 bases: TGCAGCGTTGACAGCGAGAGAGGATACTATGGCTACACCTTC. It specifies CSVDSERGYYGYTF.